The source of this T cell receptor (beta chain) is a study of blood T cells in healthy people across ages. Study-wide background: About one barcoded TCR beta cDNA was captured per two T cells. Whole-study findings and limits: A strong correlation was seen between TCR beta diversity and naive T cell percentage.

Healthy Caucasian individuals from Russia aged about 6 to 90 served as donors. Points on this clonotype: Its antigen is still unknown.

Germline CDR1 reads SGHRS; CDR2 reads YFSETQ. This CDR3 comprises 15 residues. V gave up 0 bases and J gave up 2 bases, with 12 bases separating them. It was with a sample-barcoded 5' primer and a J-beta primer mix that a second PCR of roughly 7 to 12 cycles was run. The yield of each sample was at least 2.5 million CDR3-containing paired-end reads. MiXCR was run by TCRdb on the 5' RACE reads, yielding one entry per CDR3 protein. The sample includes 600,000 or so distinct CDR3 sequences, around half of them seen just once. The chain recombines TRBV5-1 with TRBJ2-7; tentative D call: TRBD2 (5 bases). The sequenced sample was blood. The TCR was taken from a man older than 75 in good health. CDR3 loop: CASSLDGIHTYEQYF. Written as DNA, the CDR3 is TGCGCCAGCAGCTTGGACGGGATTCATACCTACGAGCAGTACTTC.